A single sample gave rise to the 27 T cell receptor beta chains below, sequenced in a study of CD8+ T cells in alopecia areata. Reverse transcribed after extraction, RNA yielded cDNA as the sequencing template. The assay was immunoSEQ multiplex PCR, and TCRdb's table has in-frame clones only and misses some. The table lists around 100,000 clones, roughly 50% of them singletons, with roughly an eighth in the top ten. Treatment meaning: oral pan-JAK inhibitor, 5-10 mg twice daily. Sample: CD8+ T cells sorted from blood, taken at week 24, from a patient treated with tofacitinib. The receptors stem from a human donor with alopecia areata.

The rearrangement links TRBV7-8 to TRBJ1-1; 7 bases agree with TRBD1. The CDR3 is made up of 15 amino acids. V lost 1 base to trimming and J lost 5 bases; unmatched junction nucleotides: 7. Germline V gives CDR1 SGHVS, CDR2 FQNEAQ. CDR3 region: CASSLVSGGWTEAFF. Here the CDR3 DNA reads TGTGCCAGCAGCTTAGTTTCAGGGGGATGGACTGAAGCTTTCTTT.

This rearrangement joins TRBV5-6 to TRBJ1-5; the D is unclear. In germline, CDR1 is SGHDT, CDR2 YYEEEE. Deletions cut 0 bases from V and 4 bases from J, with 5 bases between. CDR3 size: 13 residues. The CDR3 DNA reads TGTGCCAGCAGCTTGGATAGGAATCAGCCCCAGCATTTT. It yields the protein CASSLDRNQPQHF. Complete variable domain (other parts from reference TRBV5-6 and TRBJ1-5): DAGVTQSPTHLIKTRGQQVTLRCSPKSGHDTVSWYQQALGQGPQFIFQYYEEEERQRGNFPDRFSGHQFPNYSSELNVNALLLGDSALYLCASSLDRNQPQHFGDGTRLSIL.

The chain employs TRBV15 and TRBJ2-1, with 8 bases lining up with TRBD1. V shed 2 bases and J 5 bases; nucleotides not matched to a gene: 5. Germline V gene sequence: CDR1 LNHNV, CDR2 YYDKDF (reference sequence). The CDR3 contains 15 residues. CDR3 residues: CATSRLEQGDNEQFF. CDR3 coding DNA: TGTGCCACCAGCAGATTGGAACAGGGGGACAATGAGCAGTTCTTC. The full variable domain, in which reference TRBV15 and TRBJ2-1 provide the parts outside the CDR3, is DAMVIQNPRYQVTQFGKPVTLSCSQTLNHNVMYWYQQKSSQAPKLLFHYYDKDFNNEADTPDNFQSRRPNTSFCFLDIRSPGLGDTAMYLCATSRLEQGDNEQFFGPGTRLTVL.

This chain joins TRBV30 and TRBJ1-6; 10 nucleotides agree with TRBD1. With V trimmed by 8 bases and J by 7 bases, 8 bases remained unmatched. CDR3 length: 14 residues. Germline lookup yields CDR1 GTSNPN and CDR2 SVGIG (reference sequence). CDR3 bases: TGTGCCCAGGAGGCGGACAGGGGGAATTCACCCCTCCACTTT. The encoded protein is CAQEADRGNSPLHF.

The chain is built from TRBV27 and TRBJ1-2; TRBD1 is a possible D gene (6 bases). Looked up from germline, CDR1 is MNHEY and CDR2 is SMNVEV (reference sequence). The V and J ends lost 3 bases and 6 bases respectively, with 17 bases between them. The CDR3 runs to 15 residues. In DNA form, the CDR3 reads TGTGCCAGCAGTTTTAGCCGGGGGGCGCTGAATGGCTACACCTTC. It is translated as CASSFSRGALNGYTF.

The chain links TRBV11-2 to TRBJ2-5; the match to TRBD2 covers 9 bases. J gave up 2 bases and V 1 base, and 11 bases lay outside the gene matches. The germline gives CDR1 SGHAT, CDR2 FQNNGV. This CDR3 comprises 18 residues. In DNA form, the CDR3 reads TGTGCCAGCAGCTTAGCACCCCAGCTAGCGGGGAGACAAGAGACCCAGTACTTC. Amino acids: CASSLAPQLAGRQETQYF.

The chain is built from TRBV15 and TRBJ2-7; 11 positions match TRBD1. Germline V lookup: CDR1 LNHNV, CDR2 YYDKDF (reference sequence). The CDR3 is 14 amino acids. Trimming cost V 3 bases and J 6 bases; bases outside gene matches: 4. CDR3 DNA sequence: TGTGCCACCAGCAGCGGGACAGGGGGTTTCGAGCAGTACTTC. Protein sequence: CATSSGTGGFEQYF.

About this clone: Its ends do not fully match the called genes, so a read error is possible. The chain carries TRBV4-3 and TRBJ1-3, with D possibly being TRBD1 (5 bases). The CDR3 consists of 15 residues. Germline CDR1 and CDR2: LGHNA and YSLEER. Written as DNA, the CDR3 is TGCGCCAACAGCCGCTCCCAGGGTGCTGGAAACACCATATATTTT. As protein: CANSRSQGAGNTIYF.

This clone was detected a few times. The rearrangement joins TRBV6-5 to TRBJ2-5, with D uncertain. Trimming shortened V by 1 base and J by 4 bases, and 7 bases separated the two germline ends. The length of the CDR3 is 13 residues. Germline V gene data show CDR1 as MNHEY and CDR2 as SVGAGI. This CDR3 is CASSYLSGETQYF. CDR3 coding DNA: TGTGCCAGCAGTTACTTGTCGGGAGAGACCCAGTACTTC.

The CDR3 protein is CASRYTGGITEAFF. The DNA for the CDR3 is TGTGCCAGTAGGTATACAGGGGGGATCACTGAAGCTTTCTTT. The chain has TRBV19 and TRBJ1-1; the match to TRBD1 covers 8 bases. CDR3 size: 14 residues. With V trimmed by 6 bases and J by 4 bases, 7 bases remained unmatched. Germline V gene sequence: CDR1 LNHDA, CDR2 SQIVND (reference sequence).

V and J are TRBV4-2 and TRBJ2-5, with D perhaps matching TRBD1 (6 bases). The CDR3 is 12 residues long. Trimming removed 7 bases from V and 2 bases from J, with 8 bases in between. In germline, CDR1 is LGHNA, CDR2 YNFKEQ. Written as DNA, the CDR3 is TGTGCCAGCATGAGGGGGCAAGAGACCCAGTACTTC. Amino acid sequence: CASMRGQETQYF.

The chain couples TRBV27 to TRBJ2-1; TRBD2 matches at 9 bases. This CDR3 has 17 residues. Germline assignment: CDR1 MNHEY and CDR2 SMNVEV (reference sequence). V shed 4 bases, J shed 8 bases, and the junction held 15 bases outside the gene matches. Here the CDR3 reads CASSSPSSGDGVDEQFF. The CDR3 nucleotides read TGTGCCAGCAGTTCTCCTTCTAGCGGGGACGGGGTCGATGAGCAGTTCTTC.

The chain joins TRBV9 to TRBJ2-1, with TRBD2 matching 7 bases. The V gene end was trimmed by 0 bases and the J gene end by 3 bases; junction bases not matched to a gene: 3. This CDR3 is 15 amino acids long. Germline CDR1 and CDR2: SGDLS and YYNGEE. CDR3 coding DNA: TGTGCCAGCAGCGTAGCTAGCGGAGACTACAATGAGCAGTTCTTC. It codes for CASSVASGDYNEQFF.

The V gene is TRBV13, the J gene TRBJ1-2; TRBD1 is a possible D gene (5 bases). The CDR3 spans 15 residues. The germline V gene has CDR1 PRHDT and CDR2 FYEKMQ (reference sequence). Trimming shortened V by 5 bases and J by 6 bases, and 19 bases separated the two germline ends. CDR3 DNA sequence: TGTGCCAGCAGCACGCAACAGGAATGGGCTAATGGCTACACCTTC. Translated, it gives CASSTQQEWANGYTF.

Only a few counts were recorded for this clone. The CDR3, as DNA: TGTGCCAGCAGTTTATCGGGGCATCTCCAAGAGACCCAGTACTTC. Translating gives CASSLSGHLQETQYF. The chain uses TRBV27 and TRBJ2-5; D might be TRBD1 (5 bases). Trimming shortened V by 0 bases and J by 1 base, and 9 bases separated the two germline ends. This CDR3 comprises 15 residues. Germline CDR1 and CDR2: MNHEY and SMNVEV (reference sequence).

V and J are TRBV11-2 and TRBJ2-5; D is possibly TRBD1 (7 bases). Germline V gene data show CDR1 as SGHAT and CDR2 as FQNNGV. The V and J ends lost 5 bases and 5 bases respectively, with 12 bases between them. The CDR3 runs to 13 residues. The CDR3 bases are TGTGCCAGCAGCCTGACAGGGACTGAGACCCAGTACTTC. Encoded protein: CASSLTGTETQYF.

The table lists this clone with a few counts. The chain uses TRBV28 and TRBJ1-2, with D maybe TRBD1 (6 bases). The CDR3 is made up of 15 amino acids. In germline, CDR1 is MDHEN, CDR2 SYDVKM. V dropped 6 bases and J dropped 4 bases, with 18 bases sitting between them. The CDR3 protein is CASSARTGAGYGYTF. In DNA form, the CDR3 reads TGTGCCAGCAGCGCGAGGACGGGGGCAGGCTATGGCTACACCTTC.

This CDR3 reads CASSLEGVETQYF. The CDR3 coding sequence is TGTGCCAGCAGCTTAGAGGGGGTAGAGACCCAGTACTTC. The rearrangement links TRBV13 to TRBJ2-5; possible D gene TRBD1, 6 bases. Germline CDR1 reads PRHDT; CDR2 reads FYEKMQ (reference sequence). V was pared by 1 base and J by 4 bases, with 7 bases between. The CDR3 is 13 residues long.

V is TRBV5-1 and J is TRBJ1-1, with 8 positions matching TRBD1. The CDR3 covers 13 residues. Germline lookup yields CDR1 SGHRS and CDR2 YFSETQ. The V and J ends lost 9 bases and 4 bases, in that order; junction bases with no gene match: 8. The CDR3 protein is CATKLTGGTEAFF. Written as DNA, the CDR3 is TGCGCCACCAAGCTAACAGGGGGCACTGAAGCTTTCTTT.

This chain uses TRBV27 with TRBJ1-1, with unresolved D. Trimming cost V 3 bases and J 0 bases, with 11 bases left between them. Germline V CDR1 and CDR2: MNHEY, SMNVEV (reference sequence). The CDR3 sequence is 15 residues long. The CDR3 reads CASSFVPSMNTEAFF. The CDR3 region has the DNA TGTGCCAGCAGTTTTGTTCCGAGCATGAACACTGAAGCTTTCTTT.

This clone appeared many times. The V call is TRBV19, the J call TRBJ1-1; the D is unclear. The CDR3 is made up of 12 amino acids. V was shortened by 6 bases and J by 8 bases, with 13 bases between the two germline ends. Germline V CDR1 and CDR2: LNHDA, SQIVND (reference sequence). For the CDR3, the DNA is TGTGCCAGTAGCGACCTAGATTCCGAAGCTTTCTTT. This sequence encodes CASSDLDSEAFF. The full variable domain, completed using reference TRBV19 and TRBJ1-1, is DGGITQSPKYLFRKEGQNVTLSCEQNLNHDAMYWYRQDPGQGLRLIYYSQIVNDFQKGDIAEGYSVSREKKESFPLTVTSAQKNPTAFYLCASSDLDSEAFFGQGTRLTVV.

This clone was seen only a few times. The V call is TRBV11-2, the J call TRBJ2-7; no firm D call. With 0 bases removed from V and 2 bases from J, the gap between germline ends came to 8 bases. This CDR3 spans 14 amino acids. From germline, CDR1 is SGHAT and CDR2 FQNNGV. In nucleotides, the CDR3 is TGTGCCAGCAGCTTAGAGCCCGTCACCTACGAGCAGTACTTC. Translating it yields CASSLEPVTYEQYF.

This clone was observed a handful of times. The chain couples TRBV18 to TRBJ2-2; TRBD2 matches at 12 bases. This CDR3 is built from 20 residues. The J segment lost 4 bases and the V segment lost 6 bases, leaving 18 bases of the junction unmatched. Per the germline V gene, CDR1 is KGHSH and CDR2 is LQKENI. The DNA of the CDR3 is TGTGCCAGCTCCCGCGACTGGACTAGCGGGGCCAACTTGGTCACCGGGGAGCTGTTTTTT. This codes for CASSRDWTSGANLVTGELFF.

The count of this clone is one. The CDR3 DNA is TGTGCCAGCAGCCCGGAGGCATCGGCCTATGGCTACACCTTC. Translating gives CASSPEASAYGYTF. J is TRBJ1-2 and V is TRBV4-2; D remains unclear. Trimming shortened V by 4 bases and J by 4 bases, and 13 bases separated the two germline ends. CDR3 length: 14 residues. CDR1 is LGHNA, CDR2 YNFKEQ, per germline.

This clone was recorded a few times. The rearrangement links TRBV27 to TRBJ2-5; 7 bases are a match to TRBD2. Germline assignment: CDR1 MNHEY and CDR2 SMNVEV (reference sequence). CDR3 length: 13 amino acids. J lost 0 bases, V lost 9 bases, and 4 bases had no gene match. The CDR3 DNA is TGTGCCAGTTCGGGACTAAACCAAGAGACCCAGTACTTC. Translated: CASSGLNQETQYF.

The rearrangement uses TRBV7-9 and TRBJ2-3; D remains ambiguous. V shed 4 bases and J shed 0 bases, with 8 bases lying between them. Germline V lookup: CDR1 SEHNR, CDR2 FQNEAQ (reference sequence). This CDR3 region has 14 residues. The CDR3 region has the DNA TGTGCCAGCAGCTACGAGGACAGCACAGATACGCAGTATTTT. Its protein is CASSYEDSTDTQYF.

The V and J genes are TRBV29-1 and TRBJ2-7, with 7 bases lining up with TRBD1. The CDR3 totals 16 residues. Germline loops: CDR1 SQVTM, CDR2 ANQGSEA. The trim removed 1 base at V and 2 bases at J, leaving 11 bases unmatched. CDR3 sequence: CSVEAPSRQGPYEQYF. The CDR3 DNA reads TGCAGCGTTGAAGCCCCATCTCGACAGGGACCCTACGAGCAGTACTTC.